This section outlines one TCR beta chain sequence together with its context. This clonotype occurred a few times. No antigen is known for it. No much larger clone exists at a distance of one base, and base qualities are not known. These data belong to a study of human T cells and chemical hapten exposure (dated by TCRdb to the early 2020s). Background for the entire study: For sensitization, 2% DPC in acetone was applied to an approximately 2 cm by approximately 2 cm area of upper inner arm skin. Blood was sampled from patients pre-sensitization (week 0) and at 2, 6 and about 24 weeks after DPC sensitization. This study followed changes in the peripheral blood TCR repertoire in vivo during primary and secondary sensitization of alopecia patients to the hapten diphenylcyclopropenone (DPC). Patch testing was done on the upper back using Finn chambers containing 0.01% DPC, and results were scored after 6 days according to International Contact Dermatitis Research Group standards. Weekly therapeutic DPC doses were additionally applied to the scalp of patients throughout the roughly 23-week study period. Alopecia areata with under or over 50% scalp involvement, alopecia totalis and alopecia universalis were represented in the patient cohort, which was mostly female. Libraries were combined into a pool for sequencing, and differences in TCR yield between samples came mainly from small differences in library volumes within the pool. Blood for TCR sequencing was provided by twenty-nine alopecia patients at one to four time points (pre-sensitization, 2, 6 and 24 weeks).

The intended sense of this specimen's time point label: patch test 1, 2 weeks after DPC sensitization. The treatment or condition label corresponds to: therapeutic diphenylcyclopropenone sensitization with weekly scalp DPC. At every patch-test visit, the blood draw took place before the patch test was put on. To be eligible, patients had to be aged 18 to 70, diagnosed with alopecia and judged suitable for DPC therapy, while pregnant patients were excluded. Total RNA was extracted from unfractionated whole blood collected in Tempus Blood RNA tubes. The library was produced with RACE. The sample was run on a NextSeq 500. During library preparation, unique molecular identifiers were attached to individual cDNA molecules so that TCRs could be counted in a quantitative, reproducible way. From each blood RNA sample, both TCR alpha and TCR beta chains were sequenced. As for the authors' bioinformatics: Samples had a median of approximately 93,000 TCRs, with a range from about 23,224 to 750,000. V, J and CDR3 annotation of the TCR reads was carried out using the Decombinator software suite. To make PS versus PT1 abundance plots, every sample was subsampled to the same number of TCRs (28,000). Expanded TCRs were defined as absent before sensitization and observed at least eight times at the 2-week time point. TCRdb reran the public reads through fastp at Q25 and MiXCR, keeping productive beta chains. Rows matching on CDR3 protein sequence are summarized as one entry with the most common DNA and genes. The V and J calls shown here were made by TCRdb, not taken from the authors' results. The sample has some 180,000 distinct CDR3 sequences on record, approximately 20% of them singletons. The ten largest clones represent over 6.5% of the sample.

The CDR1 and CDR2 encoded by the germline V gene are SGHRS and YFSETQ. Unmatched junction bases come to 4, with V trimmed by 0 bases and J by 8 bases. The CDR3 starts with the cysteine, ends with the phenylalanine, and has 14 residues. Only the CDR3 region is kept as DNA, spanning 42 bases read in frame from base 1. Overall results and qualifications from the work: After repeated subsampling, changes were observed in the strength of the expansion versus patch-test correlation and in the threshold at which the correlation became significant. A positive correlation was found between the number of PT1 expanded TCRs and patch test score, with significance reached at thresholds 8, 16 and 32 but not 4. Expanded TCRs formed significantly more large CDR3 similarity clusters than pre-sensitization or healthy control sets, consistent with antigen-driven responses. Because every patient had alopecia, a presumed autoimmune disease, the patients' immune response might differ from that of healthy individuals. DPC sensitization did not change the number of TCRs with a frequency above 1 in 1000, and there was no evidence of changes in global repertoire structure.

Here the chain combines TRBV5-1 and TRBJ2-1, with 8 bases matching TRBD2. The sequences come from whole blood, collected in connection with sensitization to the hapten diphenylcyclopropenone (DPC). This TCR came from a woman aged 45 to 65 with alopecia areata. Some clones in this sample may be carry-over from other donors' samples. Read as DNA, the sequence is TGCGCCAGCAGCTTGGGGACTAGCAAATATGAGCAGTTCTTC. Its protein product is CASSLGTSKYEQFF.